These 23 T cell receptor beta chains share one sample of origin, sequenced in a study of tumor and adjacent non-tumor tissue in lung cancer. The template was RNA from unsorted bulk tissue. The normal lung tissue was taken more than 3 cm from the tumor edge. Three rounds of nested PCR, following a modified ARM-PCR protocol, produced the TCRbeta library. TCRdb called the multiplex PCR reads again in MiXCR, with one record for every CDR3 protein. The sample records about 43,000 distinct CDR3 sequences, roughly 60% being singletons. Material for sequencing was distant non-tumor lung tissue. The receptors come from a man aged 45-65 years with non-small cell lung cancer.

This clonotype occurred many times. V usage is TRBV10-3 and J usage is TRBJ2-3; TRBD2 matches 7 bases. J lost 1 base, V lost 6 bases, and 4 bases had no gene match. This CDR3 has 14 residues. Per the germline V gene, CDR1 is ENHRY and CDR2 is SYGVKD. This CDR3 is CAIRRGSGTDTQYF. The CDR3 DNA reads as TGTGCCATCAGGCGGGGGAGCGGCACAGATACGCAGTATTTT.

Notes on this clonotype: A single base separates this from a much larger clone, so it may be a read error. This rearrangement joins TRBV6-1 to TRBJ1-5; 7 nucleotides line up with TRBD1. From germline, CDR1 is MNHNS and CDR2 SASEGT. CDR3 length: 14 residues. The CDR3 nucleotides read TGTACCAGCAGTCCACAGGGGAACAATCAGCCCCAGCATTTT. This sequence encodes CTSSPQGNNQPQHF.

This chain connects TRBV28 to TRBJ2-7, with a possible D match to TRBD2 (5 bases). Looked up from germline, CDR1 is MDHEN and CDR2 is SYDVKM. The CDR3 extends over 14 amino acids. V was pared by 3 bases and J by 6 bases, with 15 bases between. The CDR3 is CASSLRASRSEQYF. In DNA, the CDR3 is TGTGCCAGCAGTTTGAGGGCTAGCAGGAGCGAGCAGTACTTC.

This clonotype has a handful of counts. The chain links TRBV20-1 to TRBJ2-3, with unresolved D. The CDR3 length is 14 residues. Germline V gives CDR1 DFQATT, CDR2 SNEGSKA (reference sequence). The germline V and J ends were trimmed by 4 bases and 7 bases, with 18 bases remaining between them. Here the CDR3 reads CSATTSSRGYTQYF. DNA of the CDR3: TGCAGTGCTACGACCTCAAGTCGTGGTTATACGCAGTATTTT.

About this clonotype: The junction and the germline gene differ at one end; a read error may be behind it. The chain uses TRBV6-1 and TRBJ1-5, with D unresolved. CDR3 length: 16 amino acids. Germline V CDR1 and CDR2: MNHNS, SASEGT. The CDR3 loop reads CACSEEWAGSNQPQHF. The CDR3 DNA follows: TGTGCCTGCAGTGAAGAATGGGCAGGCAGCAATCAGCCCCAGCATTTT.

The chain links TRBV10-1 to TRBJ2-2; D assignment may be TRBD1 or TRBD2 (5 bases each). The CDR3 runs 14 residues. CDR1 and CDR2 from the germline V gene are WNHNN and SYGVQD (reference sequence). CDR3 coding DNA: TGCGACAACAGTGGGGGAGTGAACACCGGGGAGCTGTTTTTT. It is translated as CDNSGGVNTGELFF.

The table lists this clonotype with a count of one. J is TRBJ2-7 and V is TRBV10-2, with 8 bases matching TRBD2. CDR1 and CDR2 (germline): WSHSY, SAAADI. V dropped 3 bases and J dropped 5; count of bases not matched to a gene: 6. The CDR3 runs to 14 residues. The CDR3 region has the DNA TGCGCCAGCAGTGACGGGGGGGGGTTCGACGAGCAGTACTTC. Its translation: CASSDGGGFDEQYF.

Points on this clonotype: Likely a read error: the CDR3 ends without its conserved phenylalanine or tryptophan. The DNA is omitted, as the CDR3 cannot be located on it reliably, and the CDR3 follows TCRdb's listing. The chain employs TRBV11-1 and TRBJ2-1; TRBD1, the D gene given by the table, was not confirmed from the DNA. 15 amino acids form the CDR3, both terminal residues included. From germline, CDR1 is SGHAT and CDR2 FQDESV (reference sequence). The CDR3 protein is CASSLRVIGGEEQFL.

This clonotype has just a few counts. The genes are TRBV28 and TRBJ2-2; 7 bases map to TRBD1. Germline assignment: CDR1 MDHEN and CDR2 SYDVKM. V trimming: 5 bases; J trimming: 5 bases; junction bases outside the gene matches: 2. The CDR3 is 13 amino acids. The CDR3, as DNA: TGTGCCAGCAGTGCCAGGGGGACCGGGGAGCTGTTTTTT. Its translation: CASSARGTGELFF.

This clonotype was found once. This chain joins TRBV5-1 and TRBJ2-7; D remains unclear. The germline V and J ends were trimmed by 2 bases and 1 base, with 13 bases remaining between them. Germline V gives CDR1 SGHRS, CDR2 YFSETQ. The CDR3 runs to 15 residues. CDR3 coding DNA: TGCGCCAGCAGCTTAGGGCTACATGATTCCTACGAGCAGTACTTC. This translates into CASSLGLHDSYEQYF.

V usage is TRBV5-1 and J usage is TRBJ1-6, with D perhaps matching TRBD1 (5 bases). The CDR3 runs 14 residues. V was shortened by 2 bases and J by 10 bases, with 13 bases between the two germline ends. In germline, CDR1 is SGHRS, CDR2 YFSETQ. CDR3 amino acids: CASSFAGSESPLHF. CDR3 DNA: TGCGCCAGCAGCTTTGCAGGGAGTGAATCACCCCTCCACTTT.

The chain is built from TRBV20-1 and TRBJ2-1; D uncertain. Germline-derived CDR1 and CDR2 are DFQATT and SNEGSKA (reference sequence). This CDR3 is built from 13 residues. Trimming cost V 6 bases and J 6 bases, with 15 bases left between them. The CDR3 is CSAENSFGNEQFF. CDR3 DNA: TGCAGTGCCGAGAATAGTTTCGGCAATGAGCAGTTCTTC.

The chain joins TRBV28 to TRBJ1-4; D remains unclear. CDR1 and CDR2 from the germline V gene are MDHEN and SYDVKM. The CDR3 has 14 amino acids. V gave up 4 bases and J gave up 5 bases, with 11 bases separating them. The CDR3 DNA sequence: TGTGCCAGCAGTTCGGGATCCATCAATGAAAAACTGTTTTTT. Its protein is CASSSGSINEKLFF. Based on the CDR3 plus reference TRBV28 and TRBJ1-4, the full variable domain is DVKVTQSSRYLVKRTGEKVFLECVQDMDHENMFWYRQDPGLGLRLIYFSYDVKMKEKGDIPEGYSVSREKKERFSLILESASTNQTSMYLCASSSGSINEKLFFGSGTQLSVL.

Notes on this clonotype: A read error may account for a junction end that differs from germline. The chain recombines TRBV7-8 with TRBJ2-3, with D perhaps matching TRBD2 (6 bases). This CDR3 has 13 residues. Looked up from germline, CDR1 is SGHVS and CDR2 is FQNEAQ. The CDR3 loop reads CASLLGEADTHYF. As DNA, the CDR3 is TGTGCCAGCCTCCTGGGGGAGGCAGATACGCATTATTTT.

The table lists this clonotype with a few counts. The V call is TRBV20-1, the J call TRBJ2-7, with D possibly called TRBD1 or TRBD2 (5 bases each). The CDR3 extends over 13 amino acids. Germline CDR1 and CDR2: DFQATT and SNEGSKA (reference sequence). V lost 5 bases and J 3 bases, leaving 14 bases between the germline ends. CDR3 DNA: TGCAGTGCTCCCCGGGACCAGAGCTACGAGCAGTACTTC. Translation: CSAPRDQSYEQYF.

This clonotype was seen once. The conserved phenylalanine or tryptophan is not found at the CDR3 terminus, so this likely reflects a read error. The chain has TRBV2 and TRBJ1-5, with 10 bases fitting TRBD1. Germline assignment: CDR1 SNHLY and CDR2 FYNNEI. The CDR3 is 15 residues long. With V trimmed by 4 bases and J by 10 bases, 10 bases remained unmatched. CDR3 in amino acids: CASSVRTGGLQPQHL. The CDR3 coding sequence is TGTGCCAGCAGTGTCCGGACAGGGGGTTTGCAACCCCAGCATCTT.

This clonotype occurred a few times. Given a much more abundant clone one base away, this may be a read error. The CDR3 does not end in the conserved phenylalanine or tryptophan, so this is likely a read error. In nucleotides, the CDR3 is TGTGCCAGCAGCCGAGCAGGTTATACGCAGTATGTT. It specifies CASSRAGYTQYV. The J gene is TRBJ2-3, the V gene TRBV14; D not resolved. The germline gives CDR1 SGHDN, CDR2 FVKESK. CDR3 size: 12 residues. The V end lost 4 bases, the J end lost 7 bases, and 9 bases lay between the germline ends.

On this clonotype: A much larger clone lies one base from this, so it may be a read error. CDR3 DNA sequence: TGCGCCTGCGGCCAAGAACTAGCGGGAGGCTTGGATACGCAGTATTTT. It is translated as CACGQELAGGLDTQYF. The V call is TRBV4-1, the J call TRBJ2-3; 12 positions match TRBD2. The CDR3 is made up of 16 amino acids. V shed 11 bases, J shed 6 bases, and the junction held 15 bases outside the gene matches. CDR1 and CDR2 (germline): MGHRA, YSYEKL.

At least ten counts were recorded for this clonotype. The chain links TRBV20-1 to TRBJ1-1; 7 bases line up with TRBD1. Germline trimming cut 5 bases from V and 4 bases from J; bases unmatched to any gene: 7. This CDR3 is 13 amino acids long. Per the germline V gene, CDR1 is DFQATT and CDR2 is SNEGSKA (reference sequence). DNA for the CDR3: TGCAGTGCTCCCGGGACAGTACCCACTGAAGCTTTCTTT. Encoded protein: CSAPGTVPTEAFF.

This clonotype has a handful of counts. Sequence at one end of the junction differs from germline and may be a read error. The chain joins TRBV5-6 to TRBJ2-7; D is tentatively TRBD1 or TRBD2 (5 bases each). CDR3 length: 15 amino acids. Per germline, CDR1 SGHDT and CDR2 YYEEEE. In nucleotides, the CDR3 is TGTGCCAGCAACCTAATTCCGGGACCCTCCTACGAGGAGTACTTC. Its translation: CASNLIPGPSYEEYF.

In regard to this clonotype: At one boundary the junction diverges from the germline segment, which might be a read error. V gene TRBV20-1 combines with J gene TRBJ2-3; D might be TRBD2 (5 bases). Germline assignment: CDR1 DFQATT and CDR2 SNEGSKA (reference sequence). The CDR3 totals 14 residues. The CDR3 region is CNAREGFSTDMQYF. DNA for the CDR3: TGCAATGCTAGAGAGGGTTTCAGCACAGATATGCAGTATTTT.

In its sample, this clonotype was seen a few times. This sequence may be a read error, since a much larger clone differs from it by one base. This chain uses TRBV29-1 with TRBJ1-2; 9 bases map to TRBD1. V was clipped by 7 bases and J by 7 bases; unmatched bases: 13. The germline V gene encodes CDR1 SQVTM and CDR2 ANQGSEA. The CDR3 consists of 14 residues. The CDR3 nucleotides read TGCAGCGCCAAAACGGCACAGGGGGCGAGTGGCTACACCTTC. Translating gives CSAKTAQGASGYTF.

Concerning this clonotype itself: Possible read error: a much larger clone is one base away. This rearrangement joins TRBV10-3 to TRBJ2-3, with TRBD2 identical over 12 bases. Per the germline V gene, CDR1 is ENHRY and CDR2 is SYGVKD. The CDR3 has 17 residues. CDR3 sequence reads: CAIIEASGGASTDTQYF. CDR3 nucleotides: TGTGCCATCATTGAGGCTAGCGGGGGGGCTAGCACAGATACGCAGTATTTT.